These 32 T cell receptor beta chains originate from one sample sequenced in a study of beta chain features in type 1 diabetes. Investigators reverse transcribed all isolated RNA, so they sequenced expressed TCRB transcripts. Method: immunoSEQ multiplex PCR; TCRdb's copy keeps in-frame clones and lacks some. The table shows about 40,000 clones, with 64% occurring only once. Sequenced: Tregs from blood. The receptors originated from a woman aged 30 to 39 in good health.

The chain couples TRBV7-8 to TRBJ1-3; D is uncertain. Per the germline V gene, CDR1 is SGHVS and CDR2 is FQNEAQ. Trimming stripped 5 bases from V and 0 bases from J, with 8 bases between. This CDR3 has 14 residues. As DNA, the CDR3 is TGTGCCAGCAGCGCGGAGACCTCTGGAAACACCATATATTTT. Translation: CASSAETSGNTIYF.

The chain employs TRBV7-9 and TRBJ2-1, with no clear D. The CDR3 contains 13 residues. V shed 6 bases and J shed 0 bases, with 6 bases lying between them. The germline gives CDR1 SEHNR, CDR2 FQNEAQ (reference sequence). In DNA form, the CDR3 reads TGTGCCAGCAGTCCTAACTCCTACAATGAGCAGTTCTTC. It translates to CASSPNSYNEQFF.

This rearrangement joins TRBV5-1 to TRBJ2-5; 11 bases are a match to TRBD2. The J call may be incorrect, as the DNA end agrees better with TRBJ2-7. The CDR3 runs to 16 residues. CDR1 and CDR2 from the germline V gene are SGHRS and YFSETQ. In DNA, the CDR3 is TGCGCCAGCAGCGGACGGCTAGCGGGAGGCGTCCACGAGCAGTACTTC. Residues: CASSGRLAGGVHEQYF.

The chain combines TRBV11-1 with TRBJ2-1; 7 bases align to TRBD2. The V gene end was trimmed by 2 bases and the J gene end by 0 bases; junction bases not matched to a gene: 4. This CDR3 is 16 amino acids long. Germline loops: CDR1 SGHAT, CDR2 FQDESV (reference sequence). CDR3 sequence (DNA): TGTGCCAGCAGCTTACTAGCGGTTAGCTCCTACAATGAGCAGTTCTTC. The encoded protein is CASSLLAVSSYNEQFF. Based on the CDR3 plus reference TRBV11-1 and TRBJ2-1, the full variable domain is EAEVAQSPRYKITEKSQAVAFWCDPISGHATLYWYRQILGQGPELLVQFQDESVVDDSQLPKDRFSAERLKGVDSTLKIQPAELGDSAMYLCASSLLAVSSYNEQFFGPGTRLTVL.

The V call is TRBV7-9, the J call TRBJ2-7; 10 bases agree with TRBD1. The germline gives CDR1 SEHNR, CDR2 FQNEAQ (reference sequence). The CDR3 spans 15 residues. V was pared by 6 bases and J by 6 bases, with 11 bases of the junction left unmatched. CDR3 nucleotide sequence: TGTGCCAGCAGTTCATTAATGGGACAGGGGCGCGAGCAGTACTTC. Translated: CASSSLMGQGREQYF.

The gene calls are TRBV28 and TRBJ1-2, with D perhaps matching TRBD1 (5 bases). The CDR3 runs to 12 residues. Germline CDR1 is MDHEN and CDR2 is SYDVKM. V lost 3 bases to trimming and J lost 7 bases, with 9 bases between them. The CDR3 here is CASSFRQGGYTF. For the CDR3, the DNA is TGTGCCAGCAGTTTCAGGCAGGGTGGCTACACCTTC.

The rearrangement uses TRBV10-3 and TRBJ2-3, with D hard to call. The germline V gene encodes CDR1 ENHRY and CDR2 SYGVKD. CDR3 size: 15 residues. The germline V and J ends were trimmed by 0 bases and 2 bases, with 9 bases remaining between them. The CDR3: CAISESRLFTDTQYF. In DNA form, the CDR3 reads TGTGCCATCAGTGAGTCGCGACTCTTCACAGATACGCAGTATTTT.

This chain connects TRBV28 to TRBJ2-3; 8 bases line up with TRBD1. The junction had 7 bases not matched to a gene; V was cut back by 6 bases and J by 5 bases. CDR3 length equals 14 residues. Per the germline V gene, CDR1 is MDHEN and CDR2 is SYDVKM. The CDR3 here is CASRLDRVGDTQYF. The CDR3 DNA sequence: TGTGCCAGCAGGCTGGACAGGGTGGGAGATACGCAGTATTTT.

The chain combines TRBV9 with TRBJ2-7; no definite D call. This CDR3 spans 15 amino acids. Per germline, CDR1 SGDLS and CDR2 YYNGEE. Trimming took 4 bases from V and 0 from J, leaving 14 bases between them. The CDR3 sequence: CASSPLGSSSYEQYF. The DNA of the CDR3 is TGTGCCAGCAGCCCCCTAGGAAGCAGCTCCTACGAGCAGTACTTC.

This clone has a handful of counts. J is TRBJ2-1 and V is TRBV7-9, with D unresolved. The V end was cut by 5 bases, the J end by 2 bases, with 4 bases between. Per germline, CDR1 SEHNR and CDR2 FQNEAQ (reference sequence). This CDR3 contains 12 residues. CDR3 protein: CASSPAYNEQFF. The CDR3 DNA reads TGTGCCAGCAGCCCGGCCTACAATGAGCAGTTCTTC.

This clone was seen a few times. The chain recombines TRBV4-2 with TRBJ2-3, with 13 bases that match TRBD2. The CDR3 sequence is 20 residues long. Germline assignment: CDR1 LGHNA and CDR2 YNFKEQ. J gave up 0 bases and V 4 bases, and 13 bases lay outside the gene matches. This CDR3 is CASSPGSGTSGMSSTDTQYF. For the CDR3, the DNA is TGTGCCAGCAGCCCAGGTTCCGGGACTAGCGGGATGTCTAGCACAGATACGCAGTATTTT.

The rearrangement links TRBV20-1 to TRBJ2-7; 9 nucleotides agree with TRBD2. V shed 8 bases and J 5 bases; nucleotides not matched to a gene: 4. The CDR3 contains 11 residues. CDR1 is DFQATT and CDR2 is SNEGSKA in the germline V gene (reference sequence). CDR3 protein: CSSGRSHEQYF. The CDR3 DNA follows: TGCAGTAGCGGGAGGTCCCACGAGCAGTACTTC.

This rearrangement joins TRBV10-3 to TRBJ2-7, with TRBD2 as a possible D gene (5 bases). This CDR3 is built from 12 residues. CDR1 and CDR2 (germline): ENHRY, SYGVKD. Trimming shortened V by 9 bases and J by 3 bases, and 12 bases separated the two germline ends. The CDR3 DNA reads TGTGCCATAGCGGAACGGGTCTACGAGCAGTACTTC. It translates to CAIAERVYEQYF.

CDR3 sequence: CASSLGGRGEQFF. CDR3 bases: TGTGCCAGCAGCTTAGGGGGAAGGGGTGAGCAGTTCTTC. This chain links TRBV7-8 with TRBJ2-1; possible D gene TRBD1, 5 bases. Deletions cut 1 base from V and 9 bases from J, with 10 bases between. The CDR3 covers 13 residues. Per germline, CDR1 SGHVS and CDR2 FQNEAQ.

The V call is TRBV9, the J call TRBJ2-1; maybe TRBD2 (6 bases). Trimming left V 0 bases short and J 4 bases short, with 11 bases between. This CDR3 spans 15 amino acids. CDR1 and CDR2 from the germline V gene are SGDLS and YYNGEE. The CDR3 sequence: CASSVGGSGYNEQFF. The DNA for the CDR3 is TGTGCCAGCAGCGTAGGCGGTAGCGGATACAATGAGCAGTTCTTC.

CDR3 protein: CASSHWTGGEAGELFF. The CDR3 DNA sequence: TGTGCCAGCAGTCACTGGACAGGGGGCGAAGCCGGGGAGCTGTTTTTT. The rearrangement links TRBV28 to TRBJ2-2; 11 bases agree with TRBD1. The CDR3 loop spans 16 amino acids. Losses at the gene ends were 5 bases for V and 6 bases for J; bases not matched to a gene: 8. Germline V gene sequence: CDR1 MDHEN, CDR2 SYDVKM.

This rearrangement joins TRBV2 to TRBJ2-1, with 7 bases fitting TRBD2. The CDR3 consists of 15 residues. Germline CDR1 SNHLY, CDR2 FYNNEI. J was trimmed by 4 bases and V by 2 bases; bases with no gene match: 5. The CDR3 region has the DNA TGTGCCAGCAGTGAATCAAGCGGGATGTACAATGAGCAGTTCTTC. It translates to CASSESSGMYNEQFF.

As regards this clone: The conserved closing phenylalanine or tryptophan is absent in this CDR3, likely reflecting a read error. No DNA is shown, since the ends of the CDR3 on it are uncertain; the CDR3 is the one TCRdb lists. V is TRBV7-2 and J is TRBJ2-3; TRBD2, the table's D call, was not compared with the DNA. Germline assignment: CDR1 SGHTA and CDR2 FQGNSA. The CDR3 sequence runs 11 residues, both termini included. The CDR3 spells CASSFGGAPKI.

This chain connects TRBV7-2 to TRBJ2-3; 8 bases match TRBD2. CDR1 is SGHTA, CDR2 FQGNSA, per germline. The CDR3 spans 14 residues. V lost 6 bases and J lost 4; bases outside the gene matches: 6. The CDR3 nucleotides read TGTGCCAGCAGACGGACTAGCCTGGCAGATACGCAGTATTTT. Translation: CASRRTSLADTQYF.

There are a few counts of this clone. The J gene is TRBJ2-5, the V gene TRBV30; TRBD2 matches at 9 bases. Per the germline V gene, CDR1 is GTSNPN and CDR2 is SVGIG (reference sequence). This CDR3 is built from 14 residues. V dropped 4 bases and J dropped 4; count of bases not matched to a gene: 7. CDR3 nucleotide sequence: TGTGCCTGGATCAGTGCGGGAGGGGGAGAGACCCAGTACTTC. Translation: CAWISAGGGETQYF.

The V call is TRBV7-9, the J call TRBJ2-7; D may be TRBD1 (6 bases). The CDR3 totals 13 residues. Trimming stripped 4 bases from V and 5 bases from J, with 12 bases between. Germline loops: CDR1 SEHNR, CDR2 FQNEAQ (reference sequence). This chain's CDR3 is CASSWWTADEQYF. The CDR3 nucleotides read TGTGCCAGCAGCTGGTGGACAGCCGACGAGCAGTACTTC.

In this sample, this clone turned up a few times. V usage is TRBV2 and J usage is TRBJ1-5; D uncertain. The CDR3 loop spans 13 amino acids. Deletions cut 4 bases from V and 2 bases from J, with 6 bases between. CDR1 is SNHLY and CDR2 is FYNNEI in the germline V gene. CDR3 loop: CASSAQGNQPQHF. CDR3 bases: TGTGCCAGCAGTGCCCAGGGCAATCAGCCCCAGCATTTT.

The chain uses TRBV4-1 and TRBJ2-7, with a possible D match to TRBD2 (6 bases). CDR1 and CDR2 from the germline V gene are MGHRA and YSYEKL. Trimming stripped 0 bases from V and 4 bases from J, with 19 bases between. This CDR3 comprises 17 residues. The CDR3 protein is CASSQDTGAAYSYEQYF. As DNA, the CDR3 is TGCGCCAGCAGCCAAGATACGGGAGCAGCGTACTCTTACGAGCAGTACTTC.

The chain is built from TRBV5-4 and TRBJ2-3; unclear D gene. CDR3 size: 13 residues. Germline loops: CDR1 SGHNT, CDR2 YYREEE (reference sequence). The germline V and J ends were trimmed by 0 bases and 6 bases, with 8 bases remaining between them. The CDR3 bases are TGTGCCAGCAGCTTGGGGGCTGGGGATACGCAGTATTTT. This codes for CASSLGAGDTQYF. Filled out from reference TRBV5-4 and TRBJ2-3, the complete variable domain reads ETGVTQSPTHLIKTRGQQVTLRCSSQSGHNTVSWYQQALGQGPQFIFQYYREEENGRGNFPPRFSGLQFPNYSSELNVNALELDDSALYLCASSLGAGDTQYFGPGTRLTVL.

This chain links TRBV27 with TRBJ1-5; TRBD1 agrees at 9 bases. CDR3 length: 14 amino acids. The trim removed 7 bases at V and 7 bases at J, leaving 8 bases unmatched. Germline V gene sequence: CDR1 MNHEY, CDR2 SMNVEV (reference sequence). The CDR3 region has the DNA TGTGCCAGCAAACTACAGGGGGCGGGGCAGCCCCAGCATTTT. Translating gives CASKLQGAGQPQHF.

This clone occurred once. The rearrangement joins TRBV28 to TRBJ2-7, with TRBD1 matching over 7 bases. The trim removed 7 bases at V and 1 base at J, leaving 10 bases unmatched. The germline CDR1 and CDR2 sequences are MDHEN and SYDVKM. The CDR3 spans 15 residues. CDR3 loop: CASTQLGTVSYEQYF. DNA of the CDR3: TGTGCCAGCACCCAGTTAGGGACAGTGTCCTACGAGCAGTACTTC. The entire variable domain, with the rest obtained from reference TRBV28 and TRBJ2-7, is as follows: DVKVTQSSRYLVKRTGEKVFLECVQDMDHENMFWYRQDPGLGLRLIYFSYDVKMKEKGDIPEGYSVSREKKERFSLILESASTNQTSMYLCASTQLGTVSYEQYFGPGTRLTVT.

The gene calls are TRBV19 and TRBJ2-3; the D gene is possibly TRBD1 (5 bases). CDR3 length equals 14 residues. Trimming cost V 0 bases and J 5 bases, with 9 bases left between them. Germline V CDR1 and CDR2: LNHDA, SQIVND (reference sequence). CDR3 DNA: TGTGCCAGTAGTATAGACAGGGCGGAAGATACGCAGTATTTT. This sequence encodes CASSIDRAEDTQYF. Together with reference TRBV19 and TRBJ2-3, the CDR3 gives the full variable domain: DGGITQSPKYLFRKEGQNVTLSCEQNLNHDAMYWYRQDPGQGLRLIYYSQIVNDFQKGDIAEGYSVSREKKESFPLTVTSAQKNPTAFYLCASSIDRAEDTQYFGPGTRLTVL.

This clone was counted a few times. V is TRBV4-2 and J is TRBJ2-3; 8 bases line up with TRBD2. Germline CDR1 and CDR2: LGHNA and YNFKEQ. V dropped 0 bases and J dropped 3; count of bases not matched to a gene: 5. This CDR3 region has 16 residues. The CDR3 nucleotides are TGTGCCAGCAGCCAAGATCTGGCGGGAGGTACAGATACGCAGTATTTT. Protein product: CASSQDLAGGTDTQYF.

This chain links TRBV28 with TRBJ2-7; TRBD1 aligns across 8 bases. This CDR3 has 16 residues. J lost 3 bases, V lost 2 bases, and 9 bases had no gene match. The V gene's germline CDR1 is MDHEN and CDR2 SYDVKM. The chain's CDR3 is CASSLPPGGIVYEQYF. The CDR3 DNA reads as TGTGCCAGCAGTTTACCCCCAGGGGGCATTGTCTACGAGCAGTACTTC.

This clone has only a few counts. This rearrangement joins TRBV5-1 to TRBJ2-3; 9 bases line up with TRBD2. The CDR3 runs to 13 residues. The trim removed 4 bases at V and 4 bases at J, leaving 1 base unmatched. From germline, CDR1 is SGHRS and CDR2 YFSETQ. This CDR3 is CASSEREADTQYF. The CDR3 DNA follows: TGCGCCAGCAGCGAGCGGGAGGCAGATACGCAGTATTTT.

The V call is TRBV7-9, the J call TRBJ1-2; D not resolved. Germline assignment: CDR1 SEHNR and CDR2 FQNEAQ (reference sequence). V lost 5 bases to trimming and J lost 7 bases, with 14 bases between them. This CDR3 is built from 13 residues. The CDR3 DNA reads TGTGCCAGCAGCCCTCTACCGAACGTTGGCTACACCTTC. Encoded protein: CASSPLPNVGYTF.

CDR3 region: CASSLYLTSGSGELFF. Written as DNA, the CDR3 is TGTGCCAGCAGTTTATATTTGACTAGCGGATCCGGGGAGCTGTTTTTT. The gene calls are TRBV27 and TRBJ2-2; TRBD2 aligns across 9 bases. The CDR3 is 16 amino acids. The V gene's germline CDR1 is MNHEY and CDR2 SMNVEV (reference sequence). V dropped 1 base and J dropped 6; count of bases not matched to a gene: 6.